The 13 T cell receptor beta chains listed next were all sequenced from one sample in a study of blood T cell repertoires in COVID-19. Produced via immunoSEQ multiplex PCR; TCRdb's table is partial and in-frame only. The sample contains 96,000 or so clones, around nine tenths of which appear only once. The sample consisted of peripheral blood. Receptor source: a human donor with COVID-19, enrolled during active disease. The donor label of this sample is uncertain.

Here the CDR3 reads CASSDPVRGIREQFF. In nucleotides, the CDR3 is TGTGCCAGCAGTGATCCCGTGCGGGGCATACGTGAGCAGTTCTTC. This chain links TRBV6-4 with TRBJ2-1; D might be TRBD2 (6 bases). CDR1 is MRHNA, CDR2 SNTAGT, per germline. Trimming removed 3 bases from V and 9 bases from J, with 18 bases in between. The CDR3 spans 15 residues.

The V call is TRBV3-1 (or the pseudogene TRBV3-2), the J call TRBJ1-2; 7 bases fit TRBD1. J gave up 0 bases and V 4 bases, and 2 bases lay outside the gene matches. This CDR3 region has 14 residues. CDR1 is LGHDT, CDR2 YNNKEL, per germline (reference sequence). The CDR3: CASSRGTANYGYTF. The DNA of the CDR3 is TGTGCCAGCAGCCGCGGGACAGCTAACTATGGCTACACCTTC.

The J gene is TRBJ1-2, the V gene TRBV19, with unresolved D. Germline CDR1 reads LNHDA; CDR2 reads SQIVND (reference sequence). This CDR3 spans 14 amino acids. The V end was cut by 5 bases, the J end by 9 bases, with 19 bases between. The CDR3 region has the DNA TGTGCCAGTAGTGTCGCCTCCCACGGTGGTAGCTACACCTTC. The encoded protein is CASSVASHGGSYTF.

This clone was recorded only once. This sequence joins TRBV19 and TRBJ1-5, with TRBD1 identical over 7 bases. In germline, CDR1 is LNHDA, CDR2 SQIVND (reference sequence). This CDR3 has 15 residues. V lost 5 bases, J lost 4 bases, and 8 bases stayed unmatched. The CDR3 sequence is CASSWRQGWNQPQHF. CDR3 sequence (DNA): TGTGCCAGTAGTTGGCGACAGGGCTGGAATCAGCCCCAGCATTTT.

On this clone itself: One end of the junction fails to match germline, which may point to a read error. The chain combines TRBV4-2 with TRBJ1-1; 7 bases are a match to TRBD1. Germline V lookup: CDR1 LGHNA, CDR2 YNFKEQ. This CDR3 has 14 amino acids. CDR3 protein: CASSQPGQNNEAFF. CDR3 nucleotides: TGTGCCAGCAGCCAACCGGGACAGAACAATGAAGCTTTCTTT.

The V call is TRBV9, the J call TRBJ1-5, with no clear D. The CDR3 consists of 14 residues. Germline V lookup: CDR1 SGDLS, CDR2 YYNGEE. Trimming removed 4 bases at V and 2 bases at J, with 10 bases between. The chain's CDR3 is CASSPSGGNQPQHF. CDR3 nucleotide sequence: TGTGCCAGCAGCCCCAGTGGAGGCAATCAGCCCCAGCATTTT. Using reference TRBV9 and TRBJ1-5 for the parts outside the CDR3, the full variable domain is DSGVTQTPKHLITATGQRVTLRCSPRSGDLSVYWYQQSLDQGLQFLIQYYNGEERAKGNILERFSAQQFPDLHSELNLSSLELGDSALYFCASSPSGGNQPQHFGDGTRLSIL.

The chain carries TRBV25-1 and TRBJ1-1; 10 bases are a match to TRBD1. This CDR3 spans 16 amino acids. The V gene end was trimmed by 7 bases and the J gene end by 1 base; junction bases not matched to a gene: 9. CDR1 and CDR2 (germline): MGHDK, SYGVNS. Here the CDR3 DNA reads TGTGCCAGCACCAGGGACAGGGGTTTGAGGAACACTGAAGCTTTCTTT. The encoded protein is CASTRDRGLRNTEAFF. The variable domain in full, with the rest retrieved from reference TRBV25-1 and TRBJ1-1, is EADIYQTPRYLVIGTGKKITLECSQTMGHDKMYWYQQDPGMELHLIHYSYGVNSTEKGDLSSESTVSRIRTEHFPLTLESARPSHTSQYLCASTRDRGLRNTEAFFGQGTRLTVV.

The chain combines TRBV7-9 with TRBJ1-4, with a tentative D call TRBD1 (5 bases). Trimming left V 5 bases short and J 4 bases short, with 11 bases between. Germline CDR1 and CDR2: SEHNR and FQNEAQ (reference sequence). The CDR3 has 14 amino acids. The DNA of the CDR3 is TGTGCCAGCAGCCCTGACAGTTTTAATGAAAAACTGTTTTTT. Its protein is CASSPDSFNEKLFF.

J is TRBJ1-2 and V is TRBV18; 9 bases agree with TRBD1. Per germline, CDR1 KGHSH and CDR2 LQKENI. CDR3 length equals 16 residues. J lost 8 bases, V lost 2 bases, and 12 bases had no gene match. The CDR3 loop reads CASSPSVRGQGQGYTF. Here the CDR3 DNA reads TGTGCCAGCTCACCATCCGTGAGGGGACAGGGACAAGGCTACACCTTC.

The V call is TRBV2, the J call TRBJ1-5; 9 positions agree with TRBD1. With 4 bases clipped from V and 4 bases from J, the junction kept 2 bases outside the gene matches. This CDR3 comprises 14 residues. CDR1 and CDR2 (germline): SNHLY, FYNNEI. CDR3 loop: CASSVDRGNQPQHF. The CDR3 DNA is TGTGCCAGCAGTGTCGACAGGGGGAATCAGCCCCAGCATTTT.

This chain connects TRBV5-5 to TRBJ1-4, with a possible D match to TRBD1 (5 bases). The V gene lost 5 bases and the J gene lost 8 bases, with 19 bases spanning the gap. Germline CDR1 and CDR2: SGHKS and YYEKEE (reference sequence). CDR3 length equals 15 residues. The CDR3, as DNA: TGTGCCAGCAGAACCGACCCGCAGGGAGGCGAAAAACTGTTTTTT. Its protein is CASRTDPQGGEKLFF. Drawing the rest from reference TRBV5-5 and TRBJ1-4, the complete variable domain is DAGVTQSPTHLIKTRGQQVTLRCSPISGHKSVSWYQQVLGQGPQFIFQYYEKEERGRGNFPDRFSARQFPNYSSELNVNALLLGDSALYLCASRTDPQGGEKLFFGSGTQLSVL.

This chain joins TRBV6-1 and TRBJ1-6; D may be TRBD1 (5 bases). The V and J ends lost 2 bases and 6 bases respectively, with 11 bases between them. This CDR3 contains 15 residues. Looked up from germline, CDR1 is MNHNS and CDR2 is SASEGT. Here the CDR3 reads CASSEKPGLNSPLHF. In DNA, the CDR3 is TGTGCCAGCAGTGAAAAGCCGGGACTTAATTCACCCCTCCACTTT.

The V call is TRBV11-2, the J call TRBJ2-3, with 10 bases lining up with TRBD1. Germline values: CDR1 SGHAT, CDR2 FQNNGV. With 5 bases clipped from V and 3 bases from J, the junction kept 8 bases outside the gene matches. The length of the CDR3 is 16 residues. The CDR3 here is CASSPTTGQGTDTQYF. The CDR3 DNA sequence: TGTGCCAGCAGCCCCACTACGGGACAGGGGACAGATACGCAGTATTTT.